This T cell receptor beta chain was observed in a study of PD-1 blockade in classical Hodgkin lymphoma. This sample's time point: newly diagnosed, previously untreated cHL patient sample. Comparison used PBMCs from newly diagnosed, untreated classical Hodgkin lymphoma. This clone has a handful of counts. Assay: immunoSEQ multiplex PCR; the TCRdb copy retains only in-frame clones and omits some. The table shows about 15,000 clones, with about four fifths occurring only once. The germline gives CDR1 SGHNT, CDR2 YYREEE (reference sequence). V trimming: 5 bases; J trimming: 2 bases; junction bases outside the gene matches: 7. This CDR3 has 17 amino acids.

Sequencing input: peripheral blood mononuclear cells (PBMCs). The gene calls are TRBV5-4 and TRBJ2-5, with 15 bases fitting TRBD2. This clonotype originated in a human donor with classical Hodgkin lymphoma. The CDR3 DNA follows: TGTGCCAGCAGTGTAGACGGACTAGCGGGGGGGCAAGAGACCCAGTACTTC. This gives the protein CASSVDGLAGGQETQYF.